The 27 T cell receptor beta chains below come from one sample, sequenced in a study of T-cell memory formation after mild COVID-19. One entry per CDR3 protein results from TCRdb running MiXCR on the 5' RACE reads. Seen here are 220,000 or so distinct CDR3 sequences, over 7.5% observed once, and the top ten hold around 3.3%. Sequenced sample: PBMCs or a T cell subset sorted from them (not recorded which). The origin of the receptors is a man between 18 and 35 years old who had mild COVID-19 (a few samples of this study predate the infection). Cell type and time point are not known.

The chain couples TRBV5-6 to TRBJ1-5; a weak D match, TRBD1 (6 bases). This CDR3 has 17 amino acids. V lost 3 bases to trimming and J lost 7 bases, with 23 bases between them. Germline V gene sequence: CDR1 SGHDT, CDR2 YYEEEE. The CDR3 spells CASSSRRTGGRDQPQHF. Here the CDR3 DNA reads TGTGCCAGCAGCTCGCGCCGGACGGGGGGCAGGGACCAGCCCCAGCATTTT.

This clonotype was recorded a few times. The rearrangement links TRBV7-2 to TRBJ1-2; D may be TRBD1 (5 bases). The CDR3 totals 14 residues. Trimming shortened V by 1 base and J by 4 bases, and 10 bases separated the two germline ends. The germline gives CDR1 SGHTA, CDR2 FQGNSA. DNA of the CDR3: TGTGCCAGCAGCTTAGGGGGACTGAGCTATGGCTACACCTTC. Its translation is CASSLGGLSYGYTF. The variable domain in full, completed from reference TRBV7-2 and TRBJ1-2, reads GAGVSQSPSNKVTEKGKDVELRCDPISGHTALYWYRQSLGQGLEFLIYFQGNSAPDKSGLPSDRFSAERTGGSVSTLTIQRTQQEDSAVYLCASSLGGLSYGYTFGSGTRLTVV.

This clonotype was observed a handful of times. The genes are TRBV19 and TRBJ1-2, with D perhaps matching TRBD1 (6 bases). CDR1 LNHDA and CDR2 SQIVND come from the germline V gene (reference sequence). CDR3 length: 13 amino acids. Trimming left V 8 bases short and J 4 bases short, with 14 bases between. The CDR3 loop is CASRQVDAYGYTF. The CDR3 nucleotides are TGTGCCAGTCGACAGGTCGACGCCTATGGCTACACCTTC. The full variable domain, with the rest looked up from reference TRBV19 and TRBJ1-2, is DGGITQSPKYLFRKEGQNVTLSCEQNLNHDAMYWYRQDPGQGLRLIYYSQIVNDFQKGDIAEGYSVSREKKESFPLTVTSAQKNPTAFYLCASRQVDAYGYTFGSGTRLTVV.

This clonotype was counted between two and nine times. The chain couples TRBV3-1 to TRBJ2-7; D might be TRBD1 (6 bases). Germline loops: CDR1 LGHDT, CDR2 YNNKEL (reference sequence). The CDR3 length is 14 residues. V was clipped by 4 bases and J by 2 bases, with 12 bases between them. The CDR3 region has the DNA TGTGCCAGCAGCCTTGGGGACACCGCCTACGAGCAGTACTTC. Protein product: CASSLGDTAYEQYF.

This clonotype was counted a few times. The chain is built from TRBV12-5 and TRBJ2-7; D possibly uses TRBD1 or TRBD2 (6 bases each). V was trimmed by 0 bases and J by 2 bases, leaving 23 bases between them. CDR1 is LGHNT, CDR2 FRNRAP, per germline. CDR3 length equals 19 residues. DNA for the CDR3: TGTGCTAGTGGTTTGGTCTTAAGGGGGGTTCTTCTGGAGCCCTACGAGCAGTACTTC. Amino acids: CASGLVLRGVLLEPYEQYF.

The rearrangement joins TRBV11-2 to TRBJ1-2, with a possible D match to TRBD1 (5 bases). Trimming pared 1 base from V and 8 bases from J, leaving 11 bases between. This CDR3 has 13 amino acids. Germline V CDR1 and CDR2: SGHAT, FQNNGV. The CDR3 protein is CASSLGPGVGYTF. The CDR3 coding sequence is TGTGCCAGCAGCTTAGGTCCGGGGGTCGGCTACACCTTC.

This clonotype was observed many times. This sequence joins TRBV29-1 and TRBJ2-1, with D unclear. The CDR3 is 13 amino acids. Germline V gives CDR1 SQVTM, CDR2 ANQGSEA. V shed 3 bases and J shed 4 bases, with 10 bases lying between them. This CDR3 reads CSVDSGVYNEQFF. The CDR3 DNA is TGCAGCGTTGACAGTGGGGTGTACAATGAGCAGTTCTTC.

In this sample, this clonotype turned up many times. The chain links TRBV4-3 to TRBJ1-6, with D uncertain. Per the germline V gene, CDR1 is LGHNA and CDR2 is YSLEER. Trimming cost V 0 bases and J 10 bases, with 19 bases left between them. This CDR3 spans 17 amino acids. The CDR3 sequence: CASSQDPADLLRSPLHF. The CDR3 DNA sequence: TGCGCCAGCAGCCAAGATCCCGCGGACCTCCTCCGATCACCCCTCCACTTT.

This clonotype was seen a single time. The gene calls are TRBV4-3 and TRBJ2-1; D possibly corresponds to TRBD2 (5 bases). Looked up from germline, CDR1 is LGHNA and CDR2 is YSLEER. This CDR3 spans 14 amino acids. V shed 3 bases and J shed 7 bases, with 13 bases lying between them. CDR3 protein: CASSQAPGVNEQFF. The CDR3 bases are TGCGCCAGCAGCCAGGCCCCCGGGGTGAATGAGCAGTTCTTC.

This clonotype has at least ten counts. The rearrangement links TRBV20-1 to TRBJ1-5; D gene ambiguous. V gave up 3 bases and J gave up 4 bases, with 10 bases separating them. The CDR3 contains 13 residues. Germline lookup yields CDR1 DFQATT and CDR2 SNEGSKA (reference sequence). CDR3 protein: CSARFDRNQPQHF. For the CDR3, the DNA is TGCAGTGCTAGGTTTGACCGAAATCAGCCCCAGCATTTT.

This rearrangement joins TRBV5-1 to TRBJ1-4, with D possibly matching TRBD1 (5 bases). V lost 1 base and J 0 bases, leaving 13 bases between the germline ends. The CDR3 covers 17 residues. CDR1 is SGHRS and CDR2 is YFSETQ in the germline V gene. Here the CDR3 DNA reads TGCGCCAGCAGCTTGATGCGAGGGGAGGCAACTAATGAAAAACTGTTTTTT. Translation: CASSLMRGEATNEKLFF.

The table lists this clonotype with a few counts. J is TRBJ2-5 and V is TRBV6-5; perhaps TRBD1 as D (5 bases). The germline CDR1 and CDR2 sequences are MNHEY and SVGAGI. Deletions cut 6 bases from V and 5 bases from J, with 13 bases between. CDR3 length equals 13 residues. CDR3 amino acids: CASRKQGAETQYF. The DNA of the CDR3 is TGTGCCAGCAGGAAGCAGGGCGCCGAGACCCAGTACTTC.

The chain carries TRBV12-3 or TRBV12-4 and TRBJ1-6; 9 positions agree with TRBD1. CDR3 size: 15 residues. After removal of 5 bases from V and 7 bases from J, the junction contained 6 bases not matched to a gene. CDR3 nucleotides: TGTGCCAGCAGTATCCCGGGACAGGGAAATTCACCCCTCCACTTT. Protein product: CASSIPGQGNSPLHF.

This chain uses TRBV11-3 with TRBJ2-2; D is perhaps TRBD2 (5 bases). This CDR3 is built from 14 residues. In germline, CDR1 is SGHNT, CDR2 YENEEA. CDR3 DNA sequence: TGTGCTAGGGTGAGGATCGGGGACACCGGGGAGCTGTTTTTT. It yields the protein CARVRIGDTGELFF.

The table lists this clonotype with a few counts. The chain uses TRBV6-6 and TRBJ1-5, with D unclear. Germline loops: CDR1 MNHNY, CDR2 SVGAGI (reference sequence). The CDR3 spans 14 residues. With 2 bases removed from V and 0 bases from J, the gap between germline ends came to 5 bases. The CDR3 DNA reads TGTGCCAGCAGTTACCAAGTTAGCAATCAGCCCCAGCATTTT. This codes for CASSYQVSNQPQHF.

This clonotype was detected many times. The chain combines TRBV5-1 with TRBJ2-5, with 13 positions matching TRBD2. Germline values: CDR1 SGHRS, CDR2 YFSETQ. The CDR3 is 16 residues long. The ends lost 4 bases at V and 4 bases at J; junction bases unmatched: 7. CDR3 in DNA: TGCGCCAGCAGCCACGGACTAGCGGGGGTCGGAGAGACCCAGTACTTC. Its translation is CASSHGLAGVGETQYF.

The rearrangement uses TRBV15 and TRBJ2-1; D is unclear. The germline CDR1 and CDR2 sequences are LNHNV and YYDKDF (reference sequence). The V end lost 3 bases, the J end lost 3 bases, and 12 bases lay between the germline ends. CDR3 length: 15 amino acids. CDR3 coding DNA: TGTGCCACCAGCAGGCCAGAGTTGCGCTACAATGAGCAGTTCTTC. It specifies CATSRPELRYNEQFF. Together with reference TRBV15 and TRBJ2-1, the CDR3 gives the full variable domain: DAMVIQNPRYQVTQFGKPVTLSCSQTLNHNVMYWYQQKSSQAPKLLFHYYDKDFNNEADTPDNFQSRRPNTSFCFLDIRSPGLGDTAMYLCATSRPELRYNEQFFGPGTRLTVL.

The V gene is TRBV9, the J gene TRBJ2-5; no clear D. Germline CDR1 is SGDLS and CDR2 is YYNGEE. Trimming cost V 4 bases and J 4 bases, with 11 bases left between them. CDR3 length: 13 amino acids. The CDR3 here is CASSPGWVETQYF. In DNA form, the CDR3 reads TGTGCCAGCAGCCCCGGCTGGGTAGAGACCCAGTACTTC.

This clonotype was counted only a few times. V gene TRBV12-3 or TRBV12-4 combines with J gene TRBJ1-1, with D possibly matching TRBD1 (6 bases). The CDR3 runs to 13 residues. The V end was cut by 5 bases, the J end by 4 bases, with 11 bases between. For the CDR3, the DNA is TGTGCCAGCAGTCTACAGGGTGCCACTGAAGCTTTCTTT. Protein product: CASSLQGATEAFF.

The chain combines TRBV20-1 with TRBJ2-5, with D uncertain. This CDR3 spans 12 amino acids. The ends were cut back, 2 bases at V and 0 bases at J, with 4 bases in the middle. Germline V gene data show CDR1 as DFQATT and CDR2 as SNEGSKA (reference sequence). The CDR3 DNA follows: TGCAGTGCTAGACAGTACCAAGAGACCCAGTACTTC. This translates into CSARQYQETQYF.

A few counts support this clonotype. The chain carries TRBV29-1 and TRBJ1-1; D unresolved. The germline V gene has CDR1 SQVTM and CDR2 ANQGSEA. V lost 4 bases to trimming and J lost 1 base, with 10 bases between them. The CDR3 totals 13 residues. The CDR3 protein is CSVVKHENTEAFF. Written as DNA, the CDR3 is TGCAGCGTTGTGAAACACGAGAACACTGAAGCTTTCTTT.

This clonotype was seen a handful of times. This sequence joins TRBV15 and TRBJ1-2; TRBD1 matches 7 bases. Trimming at V came to 0 bases and at J to 4 bases, leaving 2 bases not matched to a gene. In germline, CDR1 is LNHNV, CDR2 YYDKDF (reference sequence). CDR3 length: 14 amino acids. The CDR3, as DNA: TGTGCCACCAGCAGAGAGGCAGGGGGCTATGGCTACACCTTC. This codes for CATSREAGGYGYTF. Filled out from reference TRBV15 and TRBJ1-2, the complete variable domain reads DAMVIQNPRYQVTQFGKPVTLSCSQTLNHNVMYWYQQKSSQAPKLLFHYYDKDFNNEADTPDNFQSRRPNTSFCFLDIRSPGLGDTAMYLCATSREAGGYGYTFGSGTRLTVV.

Many counts were recorded for this clonotype. The V gene is TRBV12-3 or TRBV12-4, the J gene TRBJ1-1; D unclear. Trimming removed 6 bases from V and 3 bases from J, with 17 bases in between. This CDR3 comprises 15 residues. CDR3 in amino acids: CASSQRAKRDTEAFF. The CDR3 bases are TGTGCCAGCAGCCAAAGAGCAAAACGGGACACTGAAGCTTTCTTT.

This clonotype was seen repeatedly, ten times or more. The chain carries TRBV4-1 and TRBJ2-1, with TRBD2 matching over 7 bases. The CDR3 loop spans 17 amino acids. The V gene's germline CDR1 is MGHRA and CDR2 YSYEKL. V lost 4 bases to trimming and J lost 8 bases; unmatched junction nucleotides: 17. CDR3 nucleotide sequence: TGCGCCAGCAGCCCCCTCCACCTCAGGGAGGGCTCGGATGAGCAGTTCTTC. Protein sequence: CASSPLHLREGSDEQFF.

This clonotype was recorded a few times. The chain is built from TRBV20-1 and TRBJ2-7; weak D call: TRBD1 (6 bases). CDR3 length: 12 residues. Trimming stripped 2 bases from V and 9 bases from J, with 14 bases between. The germline V gene encodes CDR1 DFQATT and CDR2 SNEGSKA (reference sequence). The CDR3 coding sequence is TGCAGTGCTAGATCGGACAGCACGGCGCAGTACTTC. Protein: CSARSDSTAQYF.

The chain combines TRBV5-1 with TRBJ2-1; a possible D gene is TRBD1 (6 bases). Germline V gene lookup returns CDR1 SGHRS and CDR2 YFSETQ. Trimming took 0 bases from V and 0 from J, leaving 10 bases between them. The CDR3 consists of 16 residues. In DNA, the CDR3 is TGCGCCAGCAGCTTGGGCGGACAGCTCTCCTACAATGAGCAGTTCTTC. It yields the protein CASSLGGQLSYNEQFF.

The chain recombines TRBV28 with TRBJ2-3; D perhaps matches TRBD2 (6 bases). Trimming took off 8 bases at V and 2 bases at J, with 17 bases between the two ends. This CDR3 spans 15 amino acids. The germline gives CDR1 MDHEN, CDR2 SYDVKM. The CDR3, as DNA: TGTGCCAGCCAAACTAGCTCCGGCGACACAGATACGCAGTATTTT. Encoded protein: CASQTSSGDTDTQYF.